The rows below give T cell receptor beta chains drawn from one sample of a study of T-cell memory formation after mild COVID-19. TCRdb used MiXCR to reprocess the 5' RACE reads, holding one entry per CDR3 protein. The sample has fewer than 500,000 distinct CDR3 sequences; around 25% are singletons. Source material: PBMCs or a T cell subset sorted from them (not recorded which). Receptors were obtained from an adult woman who had mild COVID-19 (a few samples of this study predate the infection). Cell type and time point are not known. Both conserved end residues are trimmed from each CDR3. The D gene is left open where the match is weak.

D gene | V gene | CDR3 protein
TRBD2 | TRBV15 | ATSRILAGGNEQY
TRBD2 | TRBV28 | ASSLQTSGSYEQY
TRBD1 | TRBV6-2/TRBV6-3 | ASSPPGTGTHRGYGYT
. | TRBV4-3 | ASSRGATVYNEQF
TRBD2 | TRBV7-9 | ASSLPTAGGSYEQY
TRBD2 | TRBV28 | ASINSAGGSSYNEQF
TRBD1 | TRBV7-9 | ASSYNQGAGTEAF
. | TRBV6-5 | ASSSMDSSNQPQH
. | TRBV20-1 | SARDPGTYTSRPQH
TRBD1 | TRBV15 | ATSSAWDRAARTEAF
. | TRBV4-1 | ASSQYLGAYEQY
. | TRBV7-2 | ASSSPPETQY
. | TRBV7-2 | ASGGIGKSTTH
. | TRBV5-1 | ASSLAISPNNEQF
. | TRBV7-9 | ASSLVTGPYGYT
. | TRBV4-1 | ASSQTTWTENYEQY
. | TRBV18 | ASSPTLEETQY
TRBD2 | TRBV6-2/TRBV6-3 | ASSPYPGTSGNEQY
. | TRBV5-1 | ASSLVGLAETQY
TRBD2 | TRBV29-1 | SVGGVTDTQY
. | TRBV24-1 | ATSDTGTTEDTQY
TRBD1 | TRBV30 | AWSLQGLTEAF
. | TRBV5-5 | ASSLSKQETQY
. | TRBV27 | ASSLRGGIGLSNQPQH
. | TRBV7-9 | ASTSLDTQY
. | TRBV25-1 | ASSEEDQPQH
. | TRBV6-6 | ASTGLEGKNIQY
. | TRBV10-3 | AIRGPGDEQY
. | TRBV20-1 | SARDSGRVNTEAF
. | TRBV24-1 | ATSDAGLAKNIQY
. | TRBV4-2 | ASSHYRTLSYNEQF
. | TRBV5-6 | ASSLDLPTGELF
. | TRBV6-1 | ASSEPSRAFYGRNYGYT
. | TRBV5-1 | ASSLGHTNTEAF
TRBD2 | TRBV6-2/TRBV6-3 | ASGLTSGIPEQF
. | TRBV20-1 | SAPSGDLTEAF
TRBD1 | TRBV19 | ASSMGTDTEAF
. | TRBV5-1 | ASSLRTSYNEQF
TRBD2 | TRBV18 | ASSPLRKAGDRDTQY
TRBD2 | TRBV20-1 | SAQRGGGSYNEQF
TRBD2 | TRBV19 | ASRGLAGSEF
. | TRBV7-6 | ASSLRGFYEQY
. | TRBV12-3/TRBV12-4 | ASSFNARTGELF
. | TRBV10-1 | AIPWVSGANVLT
. | TRBV24-1 | ATSDPTRPGTGELF
. | TRBV6-2/TRBV6-3 | ASSYVERGLNTEAF
. | TRBV12-3/TRBV12-4 | ASSFRDVDTQY
. | TRBV11-2 | ASSLGGGRLYEQY
. | TRBV4-3 | ASSQDFARGDEQY
TRBD1 | TRBV12-3/TRBV12-4 | ASSQDIQGANEQF
TRBD2 | TRBV5-1 | ASSPTLSGSNNEQF
. | TRBV7-2 | ASSYNHNEQF
TRBD2 | TRBV6-6 | ASSSQGVAGFYEQY
. | TRBV24-1 | ATKPGPLKGTDTQY
TRBD2 | TRBV24-1 | ATSESSGGAYNEQF
. | TRBV7-6 | ASSLGAGANVLT
TRBD1 | TRBV5-4 | ASSPLDRGSTGEAF
TRBD1 | TRBV15 | ATSDRDRGHEQY